This T cell receptor beta chain was profiled in a study of shared clonotypes between healthy human individuals. Study-level points and caveats: Memory subsets generally showed smaller estimated richness than naive subsets did. Blood was the sole source, and tissue repertoires probably differ.

In the case of this clone: Its target is unknown.

With 2 bases removed from V and 5 bases from J, the gap between germline ends came to 9 bases. This CDR3 is 14 amino acids long. The germline V gene has CDR1 MDHEN and CDR2 SYDVKM. Libraries were prepared by immunoSEQ multiplex PCR; TCRdb keeps only in-frame clonotypes and omits some of them. Among roughly 1.5 million clones listed, 95% to 99% were seen once. The donors were adults (healthy and HIV-negative) with no recent acute infections or vaccinations. The clonotype was recovered from a young man in good health. This chain links TRBV28 with TRBJ2-2; D not resolved. The sequenced sample consisted of naive CD4+ T cells sorted from blood. The subset denotes: CD45RA+ positively selected. CDR3 sequence: CASSLRPETGELFF. CDR3 DNA: TGTGCCAGCAGTTTAAGGCCAGAGACCGGGGAGCTGTTTTTT.